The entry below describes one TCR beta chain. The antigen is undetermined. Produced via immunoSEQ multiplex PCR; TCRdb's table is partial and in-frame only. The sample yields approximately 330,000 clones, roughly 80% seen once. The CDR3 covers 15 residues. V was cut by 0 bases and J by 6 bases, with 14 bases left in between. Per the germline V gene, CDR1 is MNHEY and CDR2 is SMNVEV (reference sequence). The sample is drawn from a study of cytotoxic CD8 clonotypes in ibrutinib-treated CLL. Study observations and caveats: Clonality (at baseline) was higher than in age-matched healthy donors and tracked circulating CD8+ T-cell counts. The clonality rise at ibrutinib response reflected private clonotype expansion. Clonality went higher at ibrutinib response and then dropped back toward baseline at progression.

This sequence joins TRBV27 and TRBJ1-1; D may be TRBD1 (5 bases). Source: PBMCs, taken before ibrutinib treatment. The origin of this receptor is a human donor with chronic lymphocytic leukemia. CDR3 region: CASSLSQGIAAEAFF. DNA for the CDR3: TGTGCCAGCAGTTTATCCCAGGGAATTGCTGCTGAAGCTTTCTTT.